Sequencing of this T cell receptor beta chain was carried out in a study of blood T cell repertoires in COVID-19. Method: immunoSEQ multiplex PCR; TCRdb's copy keeps in-frame clones and lacks some. The sample carries around 250,000 clones, 80% to 90% recorded once. The sequence was collected from a man aged 18 to 29 who had recovered from COVID-19. The sequenced sample consisted of PBMCs or T cells enriched from blood (not recorded which).

CDR3 region: CASSLIWRGADTQYF. CDR3 sequence (DNA): TGTGCCAGCAGCTTAATCTGGCGGGGGGCAGATACGCAGTATTTT. The V gene is TRBV11-2, the J gene TRBJ2-3; 8 bases line up with TRBD2. This CDR3 has 15 residues. The ends lost 2 bases at V and 4 bases at J; junction bases unmatched: 5. The germline CDR1 and CDR2 sequences are SGHAT and FQNNGV.